The 27 T cell receptor beta chains listed next were all sequenced from one sample in a study of T cells after yellow fever vaccination. TCRdb independently ran MiXCR on the 5' RACE reads; one entry per CDR3 protein. The profile shows 550,000 to 750,000 distinct CDR3 sequences, 13% of them singletons. The sequencing used PBMCs, collected on the day of the yellow fever booster vaccination. Source of these receptors: a man younger than 40 who received the YFV17D yellow fever vaccine.

J is TRBJ2-1 and V is TRBV19; the D gene could be TRBD1 or TRBD2 (6 bases each). Germline V CDR1 and CDR2: LNHDA, SQIVND (reference sequence). The germline V and J ends were trimmed by 8 bases and 6 bases, with 14 bases remaining between them. The CDR3 totals 13 residues. CDR3 protein: CASQAEGGNEQFF. CDR3 DNA sequence: TGTGCCAGTCAGGCCGAGGGGGGCAATGAGCAGTTCTTC.

The genes are TRBV7-8 and TRBJ2-3; D may be TRBD2 (5 bases). The CDR3 contains 17 residues. Germline V gene data show CDR1 as SGHVS and CDR2 as FQNEAQ. V dropped 5 bases and J dropped 6 bases, with 24 bases sitting between them. The CDR3, as DNA: TGTGCCAGCAGCCCTAGGCCCCCGTGGGTTTCGGGGGATACGCAGTATTTT. Its protein product is CASSPRPPWVSGDTQYF.

This clonotype has just a few counts. The CDR3: CASSRANVLTF. The DNA of the CDR3 is TGTGCCAGCAGCCGGGCCAACGTCCTGACTTTC. The chain has TRBV3-1 and TRBJ2-6, with D uncertain. V lost 4 bases and J 5 bases, leaving 0 bases between the germline ends. The germline V gene has CDR1 LGHDT and CDR2 YNNKEL (reference sequence). The CDR3 is made up of 11 amino acids. Complete variable domain (other parts from reference TRBV3-1 and TRBJ2-6): DTAVSQTPKYLVTQMGNDKSIKCEQNLGHDTMYWYKQDSKKFLKIMFSYNNKELIINETVPNRFSPKSPDKAHLNLHINSLELGDSAVYFCASSRANVLTFGAGSRLTVL.

The table lists this clonotype with a few counts. The V gene is TRBV27, the J gene TRBJ1-1; 9 positions agree with TRBD1. The length of the CDR3 is 15 residues. Per the germline V gene, CDR1 is MNHEY and CDR2 is SMNVEV (reference sequence). The V and J ends lost 5 bases and 1 base, in that order; junction bases with no gene match: 5. The CDR3 DNA reads as TGTGCCAGCAGTCACGGACAGGGGCAGAACACTGAAGCTTTCTTT. As protein: CASSHGQGQNTEAFF.

This clonotype has a handful of counts. The chain carries TRBV20-1 and TRBJ1-1; 9 nucleotides match TRBD1. The CDR3 sequence is 17 residues long. The germline CDR1 and CDR2 sequences are DFQATT and SNEGSKA (reference sequence). V shed 1 base, J shed 1 base, and the junction held 10 bases outside the gene matches. CDR3 nucleotides: TGCAGTGCTAGAGTTAGGGAACCGGGACAGGGGAACACTGAAGCTTTCTTT. Its protein is CSARVREPGQGNTEAFF.

V and J are TRBV20-1 and TRBJ1-5; no reliable D call. V was clipped by 1 base and J by 5 bases, with 12 bases between them. This CDR3 comprises 14 residues. Looked up from germline, CDR1 is DFQATT and CDR2 is SNEGSKA (reference sequence). This chain's CDR3 is CSARATTADQPQHF. The CDR3 DNA follows: TGCAGTGCTAGAGCGACGACCGCAGATCAGCCCCAGCATTTT.

This clonotype was seen only a few times. The rearrangement uses TRBV5-6 and TRBJ1-5; unclear D gene. CDR1 and CDR2 (germline): SGHDT, YYEEEE. V lost 3 bases and J lost 7, with 8 bases in between. CDR3 length: 12 amino acids. CDR3 sequence: CASSSTWQPQHF. The CDR3 nucleotides read TGTGCCAGCAGCTCGACCTGGCAGCCCCAGCATTTT.

This clonotype was recorded a few times. The chain recombines TRBV7-2 with TRBJ2-3, with 7 bases fitting TRBD1. Per the germline V gene, CDR1 is SGHTA and CDR2 is FQGNSA. CDR3 length equals 14 residues. The V and J ends lost 4 bases and 4 bases, in that order; junction bases with no gene match: 5. This CDR3 reads CASSWDSGADTQYF. The CDR3 DNA reads as TGTGCCAGCAGCTGGGACAGTGGGGCAGATACGCAGTATTTT.

The rearrangement joins TRBV24-1 to TRBJ1-1; no clear D gene. This CDR3 spans 13 amino acids. Trimming took 5 bases from V and 0 from J, leaving 6 bases between them. Germline values: CDR1 KGHDR, CDR2 SFDVKD. The DNA for the CDR3 is TGTGCCACCAGTGGCGGCCTGAACACTGAAGCTTTCTTT. As protein: CATSGGLNTEAFF.

This clonotype has just a few counts. V and J are TRBV7-8 and TRBJ2-2; D may be TRBD2 (7 bases). Germline V gene data show CDR1 as SGHVS and CDR2 as FQNEAQ. V dropped 7 bases and J dropped 4 bases, with 19 bases sitting between them. This CDR3 has 16 residues. Here the CDR3 DNA reads TGTGCCAGCAACCAAATCGGGGGGCACGGCACCGGGGAGCTGTTTTTT. Protein product: CASNQIGGHGTGELFF.

The V and J genes are TRBV27 and TRBJ1-2; D is undetermined. The V gene lost 5 bases and the J gene lost 2 bases, with 15 bases spanning the gap. The CDR3 runs 15 residues. Germline V gene sequence: CDR1 MNHEY, CDR2 SMNVEV (reference sequence). This CDR3 is CASSAAPVQNYGYTF. CDR3 nucleotides: TGTGCCAGCAGTGCTGCCCCGGTTCAAAACTATGGCTACACCTTC.

This clonotype was seen only a few times. This chain links TRBV28 with TRBJ1-5; D not resolved. Germline V lookup: CDR1 MDHEN, CDR2 SYDVKM. V was cut by 3 bases and J by 6 bases, with 12 bases left in between. This CDR3 has 14 amino acids. In DNA form, the CDR3 reads TGTGCCAGCAGTTTGTTGCTGGGGTTTCAGCCCCAGCATTTT. Translation gives CASSLLLGFQPQHF.

The J gene is TRBJ2-3, the V gene TRBV12-3 or TRBV12-4; 8 nucleotides match TRBD2. V lost 3 bases to trimming and J lost 1 base; unmatched junction nucleotides: 12. The CDR3 extends over 18 amino acids. CDR3 in amino acids: CASSFSSAGVGRTDTQYF. DNA of the CDR3: TGTGCCAGCAGTTTCAGTTCAGCGGGAGTTGGGCGCACAGATACGCAGTATTTT.

This clonotype was found many times. In nucleotides, the CDR3 is TGCGCCAGCAGCTCTACCGGGACTTTATACGAGCAGTACTTC. Amino acid sequence: CASSSTGTLYEQYF. The gene calls are TRBV5-1 and TRBJ2-7, with a possible D match to TRBD2 (6 bases). CDR3 size: 14 residues. Trimming removed 3 bases from V and 4 bases from J, with 14 bases in between. From germline, CDR1 is SGHRS and CDR2 YFSETQ.

This clonotype was counted a few times. The chain carries TRBV12-3 or TRBV12-4 and TRBJ1-5; D not resolved. The CDR3 sequence is 17 residues long. Trimming removed 2 bases at V and 1 base at J, with 15 bases between. The CDR3 loop is CASSLKGAVESNQPQHF. CDR3 bases: TGTGCCAGCAGTTTAAAGGGTGCGGTTGAGAGCAATCAGCCCCAGCATTTT.

A word on this clonotype: One base away lies a much larger clone, so this may be a sequencing read error. This sequence joins TRBV10-3 and TRBJ2-7; possible D gene TRBD1, 7 bases. Germline lookup yields CDR1 ENHRY and CDR2 SYGVKD. The ends were cut back, 10 bases at V and 2 bases at J, with 15 bases in the middle. The CDR3 sequence is 13 residues long. CDR3 bases: TGTGCCAATTCCGGCGGGACAGCCTACGAGCAGTACTTC. It encodes CANSGGTAYEQYF.

CDR3: CASRATGQWTEAFF. The CDR3, as DNA: TGCGCCAGCAGAGCGACAGGGCAATGGACTGAAGCTTTCTTT. The chain recombines TRBV5-1 with TRBJ1-1; TRBD1 matches 7 bases. The CDR3 has 14 residues. V was pared by 5 bases and J by 5 bases, with 9 bases of the junction left unmatched. From germline, CDR1 is SGHRS and CDR2 YFSETQ. The complete variable domain, with remaining parts taken from reference TRBV5-1 and TRBJ1-1, reads KAGVTQTPRYLIKTRGQQVTLSCSPISGHRSVSWYQQTPGQGLQFLFEYFSETQRNKGNFPGRFSGRQFSNSRSEMNVSTLELGDSALYLCASRATGQWTEAFFGQGTRLTVV.

This clonotype was seen more than once but under ten times. V and J are TRBV5-1 and TRBJ1-6; TRBD1 matches at 8 bases. CDR1 and CDR2 (germline): SGHRS, YFSETQ. This CDR3 region has 14 residues. V dropped 4 bases and J dropped 7; count of bases not matched to a gene: 4. CDR3 nucleotide sequence: TGCGCCAGCAGCCCAGGGGGCGTGAATTCACCCCTCCACTTT. This translates into CASSPGGVNSPLHF.

This clonotype appeared a few times. The chain uses TRBV10-3 and TRBJ2-3; 7 nucleotides match TRBD1. The ends lost 11 bases at V and 5 bases at J; junction bases unmatched: 4. In germline, CDR1 is ENHRY, CDR2 SYGVKD. The CDR3 extends over 11 amino acids. The CDR3 coding sequence is TGTGCCTCCACAGGGGAAGATACGCAGTATTTT. Protein product: CASTGEDTQYF.

CDR3 nucleotides: TGCAGCGTCGACGCTAAATCCGCAGATACGCAGTATTTT. This codes for CSVDAKSADTQYF. The chain employs TRBV29-1 and TRBJ2-3; D unresolved. Between the trimmed V and J ends, which lost 6 bases and 4 bases, there was a span of 14 bases. Germline-derived CDR1 and CDR2 are SQVTM and ANQGSEA. This CDR3 comprises 13 residues.

V is TRBV12-3 or TRBV12-4 and J is TRBJ2-1; possible D gene TRBD1, 7 bases. The ends were cut back, 6 bases at V and 3 bases at J, with 15 bases in the middle. This CDR3 has 15 amino acids. This CDR3 reads CASSPTGRIYNEQFF. The CDR3 coding sequence is TGTGCCAGCAGCCCGACAGGGAGGATCTACAATGAGCAGTTCTTC.

This clonotype occurred many times. V usage is TRBV9 and J usage is TRBJ2-2, with 12 bases aligning to TRBD1. The CDR3 is made up of 16 amino acids. With V trimmed by 4 bases and J by 4 bases, 5 bases remained unmatched. CDR1 SGDLS and CDR2 YYNGEE come from the germline V gene. The CDR3 DNA is TGTGCCAGCAGCCCGTGGGACAGGGGGCTCACCGGGGAGCTGTTTTTT. It specifies CASSPWDRGLTGELFF.

This clonotype was seen a handful of times. The rearrangement links TRBV7-2 to TRBJ2-5; D unclear. Trimming took off 1 base at V and 9 bases at J, with 12 bases between the two ends. Per germline, CDR1 SGHTA and CDR2 FQGNSA. The CDR3 has 13 amino acids. The CDR3 reads CASSLGAAQAQYF. The CDR3 region has the DNA TGTGCCAGCAGCTTAGGGGCCGCGCAGGCCCAGTACTTC. The full variable domain, in which reference TRBV7-2 and TRBJ2-5 provide the parts outside the CDR3, is GAGVSQSPSNKVTEKGKDVELRCDPISGHTALYWYRQSLGQGLEFLIYFQGNSAPDKSGLPSDRFSAERTGGSVSTLTIQRTQQEDSAVYLCASSLGAAQAQYFGPGTRLLVL.

This clonotype has more than one count but fewer than ten. The chain recombines TRBV27 with TRBJ1-2; the match to TRBD1 covers 8 bases. Germline V CDR1 and CDR2: MNHEY, SMNVEV (reference sequence). V was clipped by 3 bases and J by 5 bases; unmatched bases: 8. The CDR3 extends over 15 amino acids. In DNA form, the CDR3 reads TGTGCCAGCAGTTTGGGGAGACAGGGGAAATATGGCTACACCTTC. Translated: CASSLGRQGKYGYTF.

V and J are TRBV19 and TRBJ2-7; either TRBD1 or TRBD2 may supply D (6 bases each). This CDR3 has 16 residues. The V gene's germline CDR1 is LNHDA and CDR2 SQIVND (reference sequence). Trimming removed 7 bases at V and 3 bases at J, with 22 bases between. The CDR3 region is CASTIRGQGSYYEQYF. Written as DNA, the CDR3 is TGTGCCAGTACCATTCGGGGGCAGGGAAGTTACTACGAGCAGTACTTC.

The V and J genes are TRBV6-2 or TRBV6-3 and TRBJ1-5; D is unresolved. This CDR3 is 14 amino acids long. V lost 7 bases and J lost 6, with 16 bases in between. Germline V lookup: CDR1 MNHEY, CDR2 SVGEGT. The CDR3, as DNA: TGTGCCAGCACTCCGAGTGGGAGCGCTCAGCCCCAGCATTTT. Its translation is CASTPSGSAQPQHF.

This clonotype was found many times. The chain has TRBV4-3 and TRBJ2-1; TRBD2 aligns across 8 bases. This CDR3 is 15 amino acids long. The V segment lost 4 bases and the J segment 7 bases; nucleotides outside the gene matches: 9. In germline, CDR1 is LGHNA, CDR2 YSLEER. The CDR3 reads CASSRGLAQGNEQFF. The CDR3, as DNA: TGCGCCAGCAGCCGAGGACTAGCTCAGGGTAATGAGCAGTTCTTC.